The 20 T cell receptor beta chains below were found in one sample sequenced in a study of spatial heterogeneity in lung cancer. Study-wide points: Counts that tracked tumor mutation counts were those of expanded intratumoral alpha and beta TCRs.

TCRdb re-called the 5' RACE reads with MiXCR, one entry per CDR3 protein. The table lists over 10,000 distinct CDR3 sequences, approximately 5.6% of them singletons. Their specific antigens are unknown. Time point here: sample taken at primary tumor resection. The sample in question was lung tumor tissue, obtained at surgery. The source of these receptors is a female donor with early-stage non-small cell lung cancer.

This clonotype was observed many times. Being off target in a library aimed at alpha chains, this beta chain has a size of little meaning. This chain uses TRBV12-3 or TRBV12-4 with TRBJ1-2; D ambiguous. The CDR3 spans 14 residues. Trimming removed 3 bases at V and 0 bases at J, with 8 bases between. CDR3 nucleotides: TGTGCCAGCAGTTTCGCAACAGCTAACTATGGCTACACCTTC. Protein sequence: CASSFATANYGYTF.

This clonotype was observed at least ten times. A library made for alpha chains picked up this beta chain off target, so its size means little. V usage is TRBV5-1 and J usage is TRBJ2-3; 13 positions agree with TRBD2. CDR1 SGHRS and CDR2 YFSETQ come from the germline V gene. The CDR3 runs 16 residues. V trimming: 2 bases; J trimming: 4 bases; junction bases outside the gene matches: 4. DNA for the CDR3: TGCGCCAGCAGCTTACTAGCGGGGGGGCCAGCAGATACGCAGTATTTT. Residues: CASSLLAGGPADTQYF.

This clonotype was seen many times. This beta chain turned up in a library designed for alpha chains; as an off-target read, its abundance says little. The J gene is TRBJ2-7, the V gene TRBV13; 8 positions match TRBD1. This CDR3 region has 15 residues. The J segment lost 4 bases and the V segment lost 4 bases, leaving 9 bases of the junction unmatched. The V gene's germline CDR1 is PRHDT and CDR2 FYEKMQ (reference sequence). CDR3 amino acids: CASSSQGEVRYEQYF. CDR3 in DNA: TGTGCCAGCAGCTCACAGGGGGAAGTTAGGTACGAGCAGTACTTC.

In its sample, this clonotype is medium-sized. This beta chain is off target for a library built for alpha chains, so its abundance means little. The rearrangement uses TRBV12-3 or TRBV12-4 and TRBJ1-2; possibly TRBD1 for D (5 bases). Trimming stripped 0 bases from V and 6 bases from J, with 11 bases between. This CDR3 is built from 14 residues. CDR3 bases: TGTGCCAGCAGTTTAGCCTGGACGGGGGATGGCTACACCTTC. Translated, it gives CASSLAWTGDGYTF.

Note on this clonotype: Because the library targeted alpha chains, this beta chain is an off-target read whose size means little. The V call is TRBV5-4, the J call TRBJ2-5; 14 bases are shared with TRBD2. Germline loops: CDR1 SGHNT, CDR2 YYREEE (reference sequence). V shed 0 bases and J 7 bases; nucleotides not matched to a gene: 11. This CDR3 is 18 amino acids long. CDR3: CASSLEPGLAGAEWTQYF. Here the CDR3 DNA reads TGTGCCAGCAGCTTGGAGCCGGGACTAGCGGGAGCCGAATGGACCCAGTACTTC.

Ten or more counts support this clonotype. Found in a library prepared for alpha chains, this beta chain is an off-target read, and its abundance has little meaning. The chain links TRBV20-1 to TRBJ2-7, with TRBD1 matching over 8 bases. Germline values: CDR1 DFQATT, CDR2 SNEGSKA (reference sequence). With V trimmed by 5 bases and J by 0 bases, 9 bases remained unmatched. The CDR3 has 15 amino acids. The CDR3 loop reads CSALNPGQGSYEQYF. CDR3 coding DNA: TGCAGTGCTCTGAACCCCGGACAGGGCTCCTACGAGCAGTACTTC.

This clonotype was found many times. Little can be read into the size of this beta chain, an off-target read in a library designed for alpha chains. The V and J genes are TRBV7-2 and TRBJ1-6, with TRBD1 identical over 8 bases. The CDR3 extends over 14 amino acids. Per the germline V gene, CDR1 is SGHTA and CDR2 is FQGNSA. V lost 5 bases and J lost 9; bases outside the gene matches: 6. CDR3 sequence: CASSVRTGFSPLHF. Written as DNA, the CDR3 is TGTGCCAGCAGCGTACGGACAGGGTTTTCACCCCTCCACTTT.

This clonotype has a count of ten or more. As an off-target read in a library built for alpha chains, this beta chain has a frequency of little significance. The V call is TRBV20-1, the J call TRBJ1-3, with 11 bases lining up with TRBD1. Germline-derived CDR1 and CDR2 are DFQATT and SNEGSKA (reference sequence). The CDR3 is 17 residues long. V was clipped by 3 bases and J by 6 bases; unmatched bases: 13. Here the CDR3 reads CSASPKSPGQGVNTIYF. The DNA for the CDR3 is TGCAGTGCTAGTCCCAAATCGCCGGGACAGGGGGTAAACACCATATATTTT.

This clonotype was counted at least ten times. The library was prepared for alpha chains; this beta chain is a stray read, so its frequency means little. The rearrangement joins TRBV28 to TRBJ1-1; D is unresolved. The CDR3 totals 13 residues. Trimming took off 7 bases at V and 3 bases at J, with 12 bases between the two ends. Germline V lookup: CDR1 MDHEN, CDR2 SYDVKM. The CDR3 DNA sequence: TGTGCCAGCAAGTCTTTCTGGGACACTGAAGCTTTCTTT. This translates into CASKSFWDTEAFF.

Many counts were recorded for this clonotype. As an off-target read in a library built for alpha chains, this beta chain has a frequency of little significance. This chain links TRBV28 with TRBJ2-3; D gene ambiguous. The CDR3 length is 16 residues. V lost 1 base to trimming and J lost 6 bases, with 17 bases between them. Germline V CDR1 and CDR2: MDHEN, SYDVKM. The CDR3: CASSLFRASRDDTQYF. As DNA, the CDR3 is TGTGCCAGCAGTTTATTCCGGGCATCTCGAGACGATACGCAGTATTTT.

Many counts were recorded for this clonotype. Since it is a stray read in a library aimed at alpha chains, this beta chain has a size that is not meaningful. The chain carries TRBV6-5 and TRBJ2-7, with 10 bases fitting TRBD2. The V and J ends lost 7 bases and 6 bases, in that order; junction bases with no gene match: 9. The CDR3 spans 14 residues. Germline assignment: CDR1 MNHEY and CDR2 SVGAGI. CDR3 loop: CASNRAGGPSEQYF. The CDR3 DNA follows: TGTGCCAGCAATAGAGCGGGGGGGCCTAGCGAGCAGTACTTC.

This clonotype was counted at least ten times. This beta chain is off target for a library built for alpha chains, so its abundance means little. The rearrangement uses TRBV7-2 and TRBJ1-1; 7 nucleotides agree with TRBD1. CDR1 and CDR2 from the germline V gene are SGHTA and FQGNSA. The junction had 6 bases not matched to a gene; V was cut back by 5 bases and J by 0 bases. This CDR3 has 15 residues. Written as DNA, the CDR3 is TGTGCCAGCAGCCCCCAACAGGGGCTGAACACTGAAGCTTTCTTT. Translated: CASSPQQGLNTEAFF.

The table lists this clonotype with many counts. The size of this beta chain means little, since it is a stray read in a library made for alpha chains. The rearrangement joins TRBV6-1 to TRBJ2-1, with D unresolved. Germline V CDR1 and CDR2: MNHNS, SASEGT. The V gene lost 6 bases and the J gene lost 7 bases, with 13 bases spanning the gap. The CDR3 totals 13 residues. CDR3 residues: CASRYNRLNEQFF. In DNA, the CDR3 is TGTGCCAGCAGATACAATCGACTTAATGAGCAGTTCTTC.

This clonotype has ten or more counts. This beta chain appears as a stray read in a library generated for alpha chains; its size is not informative. This sequence joins TRBV7-9 and TRBJ1-5; D is perhaps TRBD1 (6 bases). CDR3 length: 17 amino acids. Trimming stripped 2 bases from V and 5 bases from J, with 19 bases between. Germline V gene data show CDR1 as SEHNR and CDR2 as FQNEAQ (reference sequence). CDR3 nucleotides: TGTGCCAGCAGCTTAAGTGGACAGAACCGGTGGGATCAGCCCCAGCATTTT. This translates into CASSLSGQNRWDQPQHF.

This clonotype was observed at least ten times. Because the library targeted alpha chains, this beta chain is an off-target read whose size means little. The chain recombines TRBV20-1 with TRBJ1-2, with D possibly TRBD1 on 6 matching bases. Deletions cut 2 bases from V and 5 bases from J, with 15 bases between. The CDR3 runs to 14 residues. Germline assignment: CDR1 DFQATT and CDR2 SNEGSKA (reference sequence). CDR3 sequence: CSARRLRGIYGYTF. Written as DNA, the CDR3 is TGCAGTGCTAGAAGGCTCAGGGGTATTTATGGCTACACCTTC.

This clonotype was detected many times. The library was prepared for alpha chains; this beta chain is a stray read, so its frequency means little. The rearrangement joins TRBV5-1 to TRBJ1-2; 9 nucleotides line up with TRBD1. Trimming cost V 0 bases and J 1 base; bases outside gene matches: 7. Germline CDR1 reads SGHRS; CDR2 reads YFSETQ. CDR3 length: 17 residues. In nucleotides, the CDR3 is TGCGCCAGCAGCTTGGCCCGGGGGACAGGGCGTAACTATGGCTACACCTTC. Its protein product is CASSLARGTGRNYGYTF.

This clonotype was found many times. This beta chain is an off-target read within a library intended for alpha chains, so its frequency means little. The V gene is TRBV2, the J gene TRBJ1-5; 7 nucleotides line up with TRBD1. The ends lost 5 bases at V and 4 bases at J; junction bases unmatched: 5. Per germline, CDR1 SNHLY and CDR2 FYNNEI. The CDR3 contains 14 residues. CDR3 bases: TGTGCCAGCAGTCAGGGACAGCCAAATCAGCCCCAGCATTTT. Amino acid sequence: CASSQGQPNQPQHF.

This clonotype was seen many times. This beta chain is an off-target read within a library intended for alpha chains, so its frequency means little. The chain uses TRBV30 and TRBJ2-7; TRBD1 matches 9 bases. V lost 5 bases and J lost 6; bases outside the gene matches: 8. From germline, CDR1 is GTSNPN and CDR2 SVGIG (reference sequence). This CDR3 has 13 residues. This CDR3 is CAWAGTGLGEQYF. CDR3 bases: TGTGCCTGGGCCGGGACAGGGTTAGGCGAGCAGTACTTC.

On this clonotype: The library was prepared for alpha chains; this beta chain is a stray read, so its frequency means little. V is TRBV7-2 and J is TRBJ2-7; D tentatively fits TRBD1 or TRBD2 (5 bases each). V shed 5 bases and J shed 2 bases, with 13 bases lying between them. Germline V gene sequence: CDR1 SGHTA, CDR2 FQGNSA. The length of the CDR3 is 14 residues. CDR3 sequence reads: CASSPSPGTYEQYF. The CDR3 bases are TGTGCCAGCAGCCCTAGCCCAGGGACCTACGAGCAGTACTTC.

This clonotype was seen ten or more times. This beta chain slipped into a library made for alpha chains as a stray read, so its size is not meaningful. This chain uses TRBV20-1 with TRBJ1-2; D is undetermined. Germline V gene lookup returns CDR1 DFQATT and CDR2 SNEGSKA (reference sequence). The CDR3 has 13 amino acids. V lost 6 bases to trimming and J lost 4 bases, with 15 bases between them. The CDR3 here is CSAQKPNRYGYTF. CDR3 nucleotides: TGCAGTGCCCAAAAGCCCAATCGCTATGGCTACACCTTC.